The 28 T cell receptor beta chains given below trace back to one sample, sequenced in a study of high-grade serous ovarian cancer treatment subgroups. Tumor samples were obtained before definitive surgery or chemotherapy. Generated by immunoSEQ multiplex PCR, the TCRdb table keeps only in-frame clones and is missing some. The sample includes about 12,000 clones, over 75% of them seen just once. The source material was tumor tissue. Receptors originate from a human donor with high-grade serous ovarian cancer.

This chain uses TRBV5-4 with TRBJ2-2, with 10 nucleotides matching TRBD1. J lost 7 bases, V lost 4 bases, and 7 bases had no gene match. Germline CDR1 and CDR2: SGHNT and YYREEE (reference sequence). This CDR3 region has 15 residues. The CDR3: CASSAGTGAGGELFF. In DNA form, the CDR3 reads TGTGCCAGCAGCGCCGGGACAGGGGCGGGCGGGGAGCTGTTTTTT.

CDR3 bases: TGTGCCAGCAGTAGACGGGAGGGCTACAATGAGCAGTTCTTC. It encodes CASSRREGYNEQFF. The chain links TRBV6-5 to TRBJ2-1; 8 nucleotides line up with TRBD2. The germline CDR1 and CDR2 sequences are MNHEY and SVGAGI. V trimming: 5 bases; J trimming: 3 bases; junction bases outside the gene matches: 3. The CDR3 is 14 residues long.

This clone was seen only once. The chain links TRBV6-5 to TRBJ1-1; no clear D gene. Germline V gene lookup returns CDR1 MNHEY and CDR2 SVGAGI. This CDR3 has 12 amino acids. Trimming took off 5 bases at V and 0 bases at J, with 4 bases between the two ends. DNA for the CDR3: TGTGCCAGCAGTACACTGAACACTGAAGCTTTCTTT. It encodes CASSTLNTEAFF.

The chain has TRBV7-2 and TRBJ2-3; no clear D gene. Germline-derived CDR1 and CDR2 are SGHTA and FQGNSA. V gave up 7 bases and J gave up 2 bases, with 7 bases separating them. The CDR3 consists of 12 residues. This chain's CDR3 is CASNSYTDTQYF. The CDR3 nucleotides read TGTGCCAGCAATTCGTACACAGATACGCAGTATTTT.

The J gene is TRBJ1-5, the V gene TRBV10-3; D ambiguous. The germline CDR1 and CDR2 sequences are ENHRY and SYGVKD. Deletions cut 0 bases from V and 0 bases from J, with 6 bases between. The CDR3 totals 15 residues. The DNA for the CDR3 is TGTGCCATCAGTGAGTCCACGGATAGCAATCAGCCCCAGCATTTT. It codes for CAISESTDSNQPQHF.

About this clone itself: At the DNA level, this CDR3 is encoded by other sequences in the same sample as well. The genes are TRBV28 and TRBJ1-5; TRBD1 agrees at 12 bases. Trimming took 4 bases from V and 7 from J; bases not matched to a gene: 5. CDR1 and CDR2 from the germline V gene are MDHEN and SYDVKM. The CDR3 is 15 residues long. The CDR3 coding sequence is TGTGCCAGCAGTTCTGGGACAGGGGGCATCCAGCCCCAGCATTTT. It codes for CASSSGTGGIQPQHF.

The chain carries TRBV5-1 and TRBJ2-3; D is possibly TRBD1 (5 bases). Trimming took 0 bases from V and 0 from J, leaving 8 bases between them. The CDR3 runs 15 residues. In germline, CDR1 is SGHRS, CDR2 YFSETQ. CDR3: CASSLGQTSTDTQYF. The CDR3 DNA follows: TGCGCCAGCAGCTTGGGACAGACTAGCACAGATACGCAGTATTTT. The full variable domain, in which reference TRBV5-1 and TRBJ2-3 provide the parts outside the CDR3, is KAGVTQTPRYLIKTRGQQVTLSCSPISGHRSVSWYQQTPGQGLQFLFEYFSETQRNKGNFPGRFSGRQFSNSRSEMNVSTLELGDSALYLCASSLGQTSTDTQYFGPGTRLTVL.

This clone was recorded a few times. The chain couples TRBV9 to TRBJ1-5, with a weak D call TRBD1 (5 bases). Germline V CDR1 and CDR2: SGDLS, YYNGEE. The V end lost 4 bases, the J end lost 3 bases, and 14 bases lay between the germline ends. The CDR3 is 15 amino acids. The CDR3, as DNA: TGTGCCAGCAGCCACCTGGGGGACTACAATCAGCCCCAGCATTTT. It encodes CASSHLGDYNQPQHF.

This clone was observed once. The rearrangement links TRBV11-2 to TRBJ1-3, with D unresolved. Germline V gene data show CDR1 as SGHAT and CDR2 as FQNNGV. The CDR3 has 16 amino acids. V lost 1 base and J lost 0, with 10 bases in between. The CDR3 region is CASSLGSTSSGNTIYF. The CDR3 bases are TGTGCCAGCAGCTTAGGGAGTACTAGCTCTGGAAACACCATATATTTT.

The chain joins TRBV5-1 to TRBJ2-7, with TRBD1 identical over 12 bases. Looked up from germline, CDR1 is SGHRS and CDR2 is YFSETQ. This CDR3 is built from 14 residues. J gave up 9 bases and V 4 bases, and 8 bases lay outside the gene matches. In DNA, the CDR3 is TGCGCCAGCAGCAAAGATGGGACAGGGGGCGGGCAGTACTTC. Translating gives CASSKDGTGGGQYF.

This chain uses TRBV19 with TRBJ1-5; weak D call: TRBD1 (5 bases). The CDR3 has 15 amino acids. The germline CDR1 and CDR2 sequences are LNHDA and SQIVND (reference sequence). Trimming left V 3 bases short and J 6 bases short, with 15 bases between. The DNA of the CDR3 is TGTGCCAGTAGTATCCGCCAGGGTCAAGTTCAGCCCCAGCATTTT. It is translated as CASSIRQGQVQPQHF.

The V and J genes are TRBV9 and TRBJ1-2; 8 bases fit TRBD1. Germline loops: CDR1 SGDLS, CDR2 YYNGEE. V lost 0 bases and J lost 3; bases outside the gene matches: 4. The CDR3 has 15 residues. DNA of the CDR3: TGTGCCAGCAGCGTAGGAGCGGGACAGGACTATGGCTACACCTTC. This sequence encodes CASSVGAGQDYGYTF.

The genes are TRBV15 and TRBJ1-5; TRBD1 agrees at 8 bases. The germline CDR1 and CDR2 sequences are LNHNV and YYDKDF (reference sequence). V shed 5 bases and J 1 base; nucleotides not matched to a gene: 7. There are 16 residues in the CDR3. CDR3 amino acids: CATSAHRGGSNQPQHF. The CDR3 DNA reads as TGTGCCACCAGCGCCCACAGGGGGGGAAGCAATCAGCCCCAGCATTTT. Full variable domain (outside the CDR3, taken from reference TRBV15 and TRBJ1-5): DAMVIQNPRYQVTQFGKPVTLSCSQTLNHNVMYWYQQKSSQAPKLLFHYYDKDFNNEADTPDNFQSRRPNTSFCFLDIRSPGLGDTAMYLCATSAHRGGSNQPQHFGDGTRLSIL.

The genes are TRBV6-1 and TRBJ2-1; the match to TRBD1 covers 7 bases. This CDR3 spans 13 amino acids. Germline V lookup: CDR1 MNHNS, CDR2 SASEGT. V gave up 4 bases and J gave up 7 bases; unmatched junction bases: 4. The CDR3 sequence is CASSVTGWNEQFF. CDR3 nucleotide sequence: TGTGCCAGCAGTGTGACAGGGTGGAATGAGCAGTTCTTC.

The genes are TRBV5-5 and TRBJ1-1, with 7 nucleotides matching TRBD1. The J segment lost 10 bases and the V segment lost 4 bases, leaving 16 bases of the junction unmatched. This CDR3 contains 15 residues. Germline V gene data show CDR1 as SGHKS and CDR2 as YYEKEE (reference sequence). The CDR3 is CASSLAPGQATVAFF. DNA of the CDR3: TGTGCCAGCAGCCTAGCCCCCGGACAGGCGACCGTAGCTTTCTTT.

The V gene is TRBV5-4, the J gene TRBJ2-1, with D possibly TRBD2 on 6 matching bases. There are 14 residues in the CDR3. The V gene's germline CDR1 is SGHNT and CDR2 YYREEE (reference sequence). Trimming removed 4 bases from V and 9 bases from J, with 17 bases in between. In DNA, the CDR3 is TGTGCCAGCAGCGGGATGGGGAGGATGACTGAGCAGTTCTTC. Protein: CASSGMGRMTEQFF.

This clone appeared a few times. This rearrangement joins TRBV9 to TRBJ2-1; TRBD1 might be the D (6 bases). Germline loops: CDR1 SGDLS, CDR2 YYNGEE. With 3 bases removed from V and 5 bases from J, the gap between germline ends came to 15 bases. The CDR3 covers 15 residues. DNA for the CDR3: TGTGCCAGCAGCGCATTAGGAACAGGGAACAATGAGCAGTTCTTC. Translating it yields CASSALGTGNNEQFF.

V is TRBV20-1 and J is TRBJ2-7; D is unresolved. The V gene lost 3 bases and the J gene lost 4 bases, with 7 bases spanning the gap. The CDR3 spans 11 residues. Germline loops: CDR1 DFQATT, CDR2 SNEGSKA (reference sequence). Here the CDR3 reads CSARRQYEQYF. The CDR3 bases are TGCAGTGCTAGGCGGCAGTACGAGCAGTACTTC.

This chain links TRBV15 with TRBJ1-3; 7 bases align to TRBD1. CDR1 and CDR2 from the germline V gene are LNHNV and YYDKDF (reference sequence). The CDR3 has 17 residues. The V gene end was trimmed by 0 bases and the J gene end by 3 bases; junction bases not matched to a gene: 8. This CDR3 reads CATSRDDRVRVGNTIYF. The CDR3 nucleotides are TGTGCCACCAGCAGAGATGACAGGGTGAGGGTTGGAAACACCATATATTTT. The whole variable domain, remainder taken from reference TRBV15 and TRBJ1-3, is DAMVIQNPRYQVTQFGKPVTLSCSQTLNHNVMYWYQQKSSQAPKLLFHYYDKDFNNEADTPDNFQSRRPNTSFCFLDIRSPGLGDTAMYLCATSRDDRVRVGNTIYFGEGSWLTVV.

This rearrangement joins TRBV7-2 to TRBJ1-1; 7 bases are shared with TRBD1. From germline, CDR1 is SGHTA and CDR2 FQGNSA. The ends lost 4 bases at V and 3 bases at J; junction bases unmatched: 2. CDR3 length: 13 amino acids. The CDR3 coding sequence is TGTGCCAGCAGCTCCCAGGGGGACACTGAAGCTTTCTTT. Translated, it gives CASSSQGDTEAFF.

The gene calls are TRBV9 and TRBJ2-5; a possible D gene is TRBD1 (6 bases). Germline CDR1 reads SGDLS; CDR2 reads YYNGEE. The V and J ends lost 3 bases and 1 base respectively, with 7 bases between them. The CDR3 is made up of 13 amino acids. CDR3 sequence reads: CASSGTAQETQYF. The CDR3 DNA reads TGTGCCAGCAGCGGGACAGCCCAAGAGACCCAGTACTTC.

This clone was seen more than once but under ten times. The chain joins TRBV5-4 to TRBJ1-1; D call uncertain. The CDR3 is 14 amino acids. Trimming removed 7 bases from V and 0 bases from J, with 13 bases in between. Germline CDR1 and CDR2: SGHNT and YYREEE (reference sequence). This chain's CDR3 is CASAPLRLNTEAFF. In DNA form, the CDR3 reads TGTGCCAGCGCCCCGTTGCGGTTGAACACTGAAGCTTTCTTT.

V and J are TRBV5-1 and TRBJ2-7, with D possibly TRBD1 on 6 matching bases. V was trimmed by 6 bases and J by 0 bases, leaving 13 bases between them. Per the germline V gene, CDR1 is SGHRS and CDR2 is YFSETQ. The CDR3 has 14 residues. Here the CDR3 reads CASKNGQSSYEQYF. CDR3 in DNA: TGCGCCAGCAAGAATGGACAGAGCTCCTACGAGCAGTACTTC.

This chain links TRBV9 with TRBJ2-7, with TRBD1 as a possible D gene (6 bases). V was shortened by 3 bases and J by 3 bases, with 7 bases between the two germline ends. The length of the CDR3 is 12 residues. Germline CDR1 and CDR2: SGDLS and YYNGEE. The CDR3 loop is CASSAQGYEQYF. The CDR3 DNA sequence: TGTGCCAGCAGCGCACAGGGCTACGAGCAGTACTTC.

The genes are TRBV19 and TRBJ2-3, with D hard to call. The CDR3 is made up of 12 amino acids. Germline CDR1 reads LNHDA; CDR2 reads SQIVND (reference sequence). Trimming removed 4 bases at V and 1 base at J, with 3 bases between. Here the CDR3 reads CASSTGTDTQYF. The CDR3 nucleotides are TGTGCCAGTAGTACCGGCACAGATACGCAGTATTTT.

This sequence joins TRBV28 and TRBJ1-2; D not certain. Germline V CDR1 and CDR2: MDHEN, SYDVKM. V was clipped by 4 bases and J by 6 bases, with 15 bases between them. The CDR3 loop spans 14 amino acids. The CDR3 bases are TGTGCCAGCAGTTCCCCCCCTGGTTACGATGGCTACACCTTC. This translates into CASSSPPGYDGYTF.

The chain combines TRBV6-1 with TRBJ1-4, with 9 bases lining up with TRBD1. The J segment lost 7 bases and the V segment lost 5 bases, leaving 8 bases of the junction unmatched. The CDR3 has 15 residues. Germline CDR1 reads MNHNS; CDR2 reads SASEGT. CDR3 DNA: TGTGCCAGCAGTTTACAGGGGGCGCGGTTTGAAAAACTGTTTTTT. Translation gives CASSLQGARFEKLFF.

This chain uses TRBV11-2 with TRBJ2-1; D is unclear. V was trimmed by 7 bases and J by 8 bases, leaving 9 bases between them. This CDR3 comprises 11 residues. The germline V gene has CDR1 SGHAT and CDR2 FQNNGV. The CDR3, as DNA: TGTGCCAGCACCCCCGATTATGAGCAGTTCTTC. This translates into CASTPDYEQFF. Complete variable domain (other parts from reference TRBV11-2 and TRBJ2-1): EAGVAQSPRYKIIEKRQSVAFWCNPISGHATLYWYQQILGQGPKLLIQFQNNGVVDDSQLPKDRFSAERLKGVDSTLKIQPAKLEDSAVYLCASTPDYEQFFGPGTRLTVL.